This TCR beta chain emerged from a study of type 1 regulatory T cells. Study-level information: T-allo10 is a Tr1-enriched, alloantigen-specific CD4 T cell product made in vitro.

TCRdb re-derived calls from the reads in MiXCR, one entry per CDR3 protein. The table has 6,300 or so distinct CDR3 sequences, roughly a third seen once. Per germline, CDR1 SGDLS and CDR2 YYNGEE. The CDR3 spans 16 residues. V lost 0 bases, J lost 4 bases, and 7 bases stayed unmatched. In its sample, this clonotype was seen a few times. The antigen is unknown. Overall study findings and caveats: Compared with non-type 1 regulatory T cells, type 1 regulatory T cells showed a more restricted TCR repertoire.

This chain uses TRBV9 with TRBJ2-3; the match to TRBD2 covers 8 bases. The clonotype comes from a human donor in good health. Specimen: cultured type 1 regulatory T (Tr1) cells, either the whole culture or a sorted fraction (not recorded which). The DNA for the CDR3 is TGTGCCAGCAGCGTAGGGTCCCTAGCGGGCTCAGATACGCAGTATTTT. This gives the protein CASSVGSLAGSDTQYF.